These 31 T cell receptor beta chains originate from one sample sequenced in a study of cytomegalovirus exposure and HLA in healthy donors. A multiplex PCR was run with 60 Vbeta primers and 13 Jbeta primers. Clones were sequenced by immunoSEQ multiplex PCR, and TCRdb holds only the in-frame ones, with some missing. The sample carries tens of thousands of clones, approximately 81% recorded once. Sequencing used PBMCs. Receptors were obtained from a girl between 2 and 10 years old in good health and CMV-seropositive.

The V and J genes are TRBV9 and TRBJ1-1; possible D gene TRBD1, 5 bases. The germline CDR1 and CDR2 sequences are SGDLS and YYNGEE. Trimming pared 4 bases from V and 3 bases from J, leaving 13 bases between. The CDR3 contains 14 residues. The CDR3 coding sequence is TGTGCCAGCAGCCAAGGTGGGGCGTACACTGAAGCTTTCTTT. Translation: CASSQGGAYTEAFF.

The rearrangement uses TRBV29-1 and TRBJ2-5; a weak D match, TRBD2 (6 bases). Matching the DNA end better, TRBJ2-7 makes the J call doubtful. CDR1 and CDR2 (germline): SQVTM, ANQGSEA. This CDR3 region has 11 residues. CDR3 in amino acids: CSVGTLYEQYF. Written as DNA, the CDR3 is TGCAGCGTCGGGACTCTCTACGAGCAGTACTTC.

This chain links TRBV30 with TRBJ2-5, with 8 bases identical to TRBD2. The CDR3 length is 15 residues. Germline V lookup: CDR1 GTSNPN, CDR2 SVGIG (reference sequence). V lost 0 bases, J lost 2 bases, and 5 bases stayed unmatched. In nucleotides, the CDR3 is TGTGCCTGGAGTGTCGATAGCGGGGCTCAAGAGACCCAGTACTTC. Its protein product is CAWSVDSGAQETQYF.

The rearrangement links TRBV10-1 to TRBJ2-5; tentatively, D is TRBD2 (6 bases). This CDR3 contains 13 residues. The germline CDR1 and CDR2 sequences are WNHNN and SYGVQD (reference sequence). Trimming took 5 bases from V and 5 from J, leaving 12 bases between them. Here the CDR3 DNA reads TGCGCCAGCAGTCGGCGGGGTCAGGAGACCCAGTACTTC. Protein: CASSRRGQETQYF.

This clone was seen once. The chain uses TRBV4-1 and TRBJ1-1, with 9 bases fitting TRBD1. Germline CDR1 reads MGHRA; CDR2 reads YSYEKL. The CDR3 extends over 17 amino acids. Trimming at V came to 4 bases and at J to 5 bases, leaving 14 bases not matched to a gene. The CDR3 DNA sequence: TGCGCCAGCAGCCCGCACACAGGGGGCATGGCCAAGACTGAAGCTTTCTTT. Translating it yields CASSPHTGGMAKTEAFF.

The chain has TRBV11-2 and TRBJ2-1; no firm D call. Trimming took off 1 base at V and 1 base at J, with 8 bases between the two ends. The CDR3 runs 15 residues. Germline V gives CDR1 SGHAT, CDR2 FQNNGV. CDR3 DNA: TGTGCCAGCAGCTTAGTTTACCGGTCCTACAATGAGCAGTTCTTC. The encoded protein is CASSLVYRSYNEQFF. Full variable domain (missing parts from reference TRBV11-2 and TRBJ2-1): EAGVAQSPRYKIIEKRQSVAFWCNPISGHATLYWYQQILGQGPKLLIQFQNNGVVDDSQLPKDRFSAERLKGVDSTLKIQPAKLEDSAVYLCASSLVYRSYNEQFFGPGTRLTVL.

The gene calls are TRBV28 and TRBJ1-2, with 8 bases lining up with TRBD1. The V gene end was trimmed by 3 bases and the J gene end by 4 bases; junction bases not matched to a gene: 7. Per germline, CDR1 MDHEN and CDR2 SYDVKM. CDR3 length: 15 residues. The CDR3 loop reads CASSLFTGGVYGYTF. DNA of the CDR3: TGTGCCAGCAGTTTGTTCACAGGGGGGGTCTATGGCTACACCTTC.

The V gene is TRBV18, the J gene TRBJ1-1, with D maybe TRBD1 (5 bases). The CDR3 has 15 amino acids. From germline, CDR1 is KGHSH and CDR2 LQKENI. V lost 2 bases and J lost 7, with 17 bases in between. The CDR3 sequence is CASSPGGSRGGEAFF. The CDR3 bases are TGTGCCAGCTCACCAGGAGGGTCACGGGGGGGTGAAGCTTTCTTT.

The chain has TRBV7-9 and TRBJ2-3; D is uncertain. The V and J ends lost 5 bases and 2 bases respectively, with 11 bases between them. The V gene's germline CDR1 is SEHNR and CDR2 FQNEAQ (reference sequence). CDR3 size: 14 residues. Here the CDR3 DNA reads TGTGCCAGCAGCGTGAAGAGCGCCACAGATACGCAGTATTTT. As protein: CASSVKSATDTQYF.

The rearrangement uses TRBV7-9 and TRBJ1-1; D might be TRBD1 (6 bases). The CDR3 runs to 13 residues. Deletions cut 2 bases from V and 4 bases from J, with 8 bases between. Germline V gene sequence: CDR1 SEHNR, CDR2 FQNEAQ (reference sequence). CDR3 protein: CASSLQGSTEAFF. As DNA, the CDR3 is TGTGCCAGCAGCTTACAGGGGAGCACTGAAGCTTTCTTT.

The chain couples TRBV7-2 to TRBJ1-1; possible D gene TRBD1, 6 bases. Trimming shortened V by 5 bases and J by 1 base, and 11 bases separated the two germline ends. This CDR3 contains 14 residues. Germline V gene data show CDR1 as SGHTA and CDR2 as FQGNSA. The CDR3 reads CASSPGTPNTEAFF. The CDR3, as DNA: TGTGCCAGCAGCCCCGGGACACCGAACACTGAAGCTTTCTTT.

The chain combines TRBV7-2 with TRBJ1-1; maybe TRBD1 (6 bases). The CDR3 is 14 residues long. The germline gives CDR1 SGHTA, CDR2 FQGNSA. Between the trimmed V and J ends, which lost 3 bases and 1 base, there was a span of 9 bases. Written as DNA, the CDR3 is TGTGCCAGCAGCTTTGGACAGACGAACACTGAAGCTTTCTTT. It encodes CASSFGQTNTEAFF.

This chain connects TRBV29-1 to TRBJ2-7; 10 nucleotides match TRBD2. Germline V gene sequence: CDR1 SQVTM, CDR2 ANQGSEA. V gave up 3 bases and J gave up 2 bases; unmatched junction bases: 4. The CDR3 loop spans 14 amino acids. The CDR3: CSVDSSGSAYEQYF. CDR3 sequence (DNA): TGCAGCGTTGATTCTAGCGGGAGCGCCTACGAGCAGTACTTC.

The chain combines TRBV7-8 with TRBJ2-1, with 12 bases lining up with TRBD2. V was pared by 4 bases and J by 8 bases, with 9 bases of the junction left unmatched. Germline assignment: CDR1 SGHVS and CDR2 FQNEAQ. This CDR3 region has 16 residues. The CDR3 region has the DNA TGTGCCAGCAGCTCTTCAACTAGCGGGAGGTCCTATGAGCAGTTCTTC. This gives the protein CASSSSTSGRSYEQFF.

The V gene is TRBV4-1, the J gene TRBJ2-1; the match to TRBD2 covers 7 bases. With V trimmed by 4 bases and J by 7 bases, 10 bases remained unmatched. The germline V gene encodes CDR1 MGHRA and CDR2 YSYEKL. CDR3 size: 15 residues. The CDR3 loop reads CASSPTSLKGNEQFF. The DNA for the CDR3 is TGCGCCAGCAGCCCGACTAGCTTGAAGGGTAATGAGCAGTTCTTC.

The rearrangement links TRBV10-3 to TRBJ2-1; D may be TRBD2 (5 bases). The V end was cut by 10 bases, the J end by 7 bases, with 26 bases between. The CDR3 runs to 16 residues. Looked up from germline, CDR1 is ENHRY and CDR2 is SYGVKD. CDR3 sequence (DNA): TGTGCCACCTGGTCGGACGAGGCGGGCAGCCAGAATGAGCAGTTCTTC. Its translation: CATWSDEAGSQNEQFF.

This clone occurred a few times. CDR3 coding DNA: TGCGCCAGCAGTGAGTCCCTAGCGGGACACTACGAGCAGTACTTC. Translated, it gives CASSESLAGHYEQYF. This chain connects TRBV10-1 to TRBJ2-7; TRBD2 matches 9 bases. The CDR3 has 15 amino acids. Germline trimming cut 0 bases from V and 3 bases from J; bases unmatched to any gene: 3. Per germline, CDR1 WNHNN and CDR2 SYGVQD (reference sequence).

The CDR3 loop is CASSPSRQGDEKLFF. DNA of the CDR3: TGTGCCAGCAGTCCCAGTCGGCAGGGTGATGAAAAACTGTTTTTT. V usage is TRBV27 and J usage is TRBJ1-4, with D perhaps matching TRBD1 (5 bases). V lost 5 bases, J lost 6 bases, and 16 bases lay in between. In germline, CDR1 is MNHEY, CDR2 SMNVEV (reference sequence). The CDR3 spans 15 residues.

CDR3 in amino acids: CASSLASGSGNTEAFF. CDR3 DNA sequence: TGCGCCAGCAGCTTGGCCAGTGGATCAGGGAACACTGAAGCTTTCTTT. This sequence joins TRBV5-1 and TRBJ1-1; D remains ambiguous. The CDR3 covers 16 residues. Germline V gene lookup returns CDR1 SGHRS and CDR2 YFSETQ. V was trimmed by 0 bases and J by 1 base, leaving 13 bases between them.

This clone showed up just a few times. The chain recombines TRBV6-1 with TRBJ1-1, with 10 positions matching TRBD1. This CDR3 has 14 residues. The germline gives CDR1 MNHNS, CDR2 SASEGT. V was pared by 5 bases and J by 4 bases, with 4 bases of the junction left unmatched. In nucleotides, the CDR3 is TGTGCCAGCAGTCGGGGACAGGGGTCCACTGAAGCTTTCTTT. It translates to CASSRGQGSTEAFF.

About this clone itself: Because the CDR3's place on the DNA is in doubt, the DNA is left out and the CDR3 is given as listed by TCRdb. The CDR3 spells CASSKVGAGTEAFF. This sequence joins TRBV21-1 and TRBJ1-1; the DNA was not compared with TRBD1, the D call given in the table. TRBV21-1 is tagged as a pseudogene. The CDR3 is 14 amino acids in total, end residues counted.

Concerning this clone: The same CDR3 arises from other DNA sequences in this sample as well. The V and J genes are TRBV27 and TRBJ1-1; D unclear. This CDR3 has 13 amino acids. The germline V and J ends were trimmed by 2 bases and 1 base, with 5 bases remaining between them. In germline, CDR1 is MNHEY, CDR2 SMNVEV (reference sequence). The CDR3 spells CASSLGRNTEAFF. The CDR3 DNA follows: TGTGCCAGCAGTTTAGGGAGGAACACTGAAGCTTTCTTT.

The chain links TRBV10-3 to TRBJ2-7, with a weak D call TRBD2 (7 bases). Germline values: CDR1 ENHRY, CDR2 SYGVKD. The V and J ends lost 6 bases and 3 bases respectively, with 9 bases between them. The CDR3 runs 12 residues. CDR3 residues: CAIRGGVYEQYF. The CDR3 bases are TGTGCCATCAGAGGGGGGGTCTACGAGCAGTACTTC.

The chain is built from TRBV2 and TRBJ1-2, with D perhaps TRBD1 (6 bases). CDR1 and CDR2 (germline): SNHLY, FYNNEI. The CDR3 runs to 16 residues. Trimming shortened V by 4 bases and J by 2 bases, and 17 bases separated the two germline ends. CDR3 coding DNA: TGTGCCAGCAGTGTGGAAAGGGGGGGTCAGAACTATGGCTACACCTTC. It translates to CASSVERGGQNYGYTF.

In nucleotides, the CDR3 is TGTGCCAGCAGCAGGACAGGGGAGAGTGGCTACACCTTC. Protein sequence: CASSRTGESGYTF. V is TRBV2 and J is TRBJ1-2; 9 nucleotides line up with TRBD1. V trimming: 6 bases; J trimming: 7 bases; junction bases outside the gene matches: 6. Germline V CDR1 and CDR2: SNHLY, FYNNEI. The CDR3 length is 13 residues.

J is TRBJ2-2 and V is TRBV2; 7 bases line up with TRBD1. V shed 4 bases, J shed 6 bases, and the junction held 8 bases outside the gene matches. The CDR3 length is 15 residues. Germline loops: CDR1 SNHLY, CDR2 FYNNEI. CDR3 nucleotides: TGTGCCAGCAGTGGACTTGGACAGGCCTCCGGGGAGCTGTTTTTT. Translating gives CASSGLGQASGELFF. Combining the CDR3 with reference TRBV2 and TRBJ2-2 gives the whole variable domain EPEVTQTPSHQVTQMGQEVILRCVPISNHLYFYWYRQILGQKVEFLVSFYNNEISEKSEIFDDQFSVERPDGSNFTLKIRSTKLEDSAMYFCASSGLGQASGELFFGEGSRLTVL.

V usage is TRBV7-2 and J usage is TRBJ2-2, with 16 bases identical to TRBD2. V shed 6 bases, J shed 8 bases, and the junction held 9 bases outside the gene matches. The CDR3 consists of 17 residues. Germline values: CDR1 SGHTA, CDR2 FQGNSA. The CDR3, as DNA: TGTGCCAGCAGTCAGGGACTAGCGGGAGGGAGGAGTGGGGAGCTGTTTTTT. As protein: CASSQGLAGGRSGELFF.

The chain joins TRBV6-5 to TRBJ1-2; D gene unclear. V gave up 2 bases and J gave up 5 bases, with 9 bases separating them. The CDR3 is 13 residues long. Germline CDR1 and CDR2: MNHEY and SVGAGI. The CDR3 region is CASSYHGGYGYTF. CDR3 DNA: TGTGCCAGCAGTTACCACGGTGGTTATGGCTACACCTTC.

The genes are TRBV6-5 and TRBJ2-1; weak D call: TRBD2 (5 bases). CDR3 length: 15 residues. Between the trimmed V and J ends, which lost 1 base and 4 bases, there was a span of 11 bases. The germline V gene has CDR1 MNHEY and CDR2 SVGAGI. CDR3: CASSYLREFYNEQFF. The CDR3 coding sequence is TGTGCCAGCAGTTACTTACGGGAATTTTACAATGAGCAGTTCTTC.

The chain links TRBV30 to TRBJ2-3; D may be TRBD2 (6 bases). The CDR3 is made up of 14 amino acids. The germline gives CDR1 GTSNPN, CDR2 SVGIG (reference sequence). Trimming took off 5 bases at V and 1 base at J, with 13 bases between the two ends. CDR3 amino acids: CAWSEGAGTDTQYF. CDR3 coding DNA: TGTGCCTGGTCGGAGGGAGCGGGCACAGATACGCAGTATTTT.

In nucleotides, the CDR3 is TGTGCCATCAGTGATCAGGGGACCACCGGGGAGCTGTTTTTT. Its protein is CAISDQGTTGELFF. The rearrangement joins TRBV10-3 to TRBJ2-2; a weak D match, TRBD1 (6 bases). The V gene lost 3 bases and the J gene lost 4 bases, with 9 bases spanning the gap. The CDR3 sequence is 14 residues long. Germline V gives CDR1 ENHRY, CDR2 SYGVKD.